This T cell receptor (beta chain) was retrieved from a study of T cell responses to AZD1222 COVID-19 vaccine. On this clone: What it binds is not known.

Study-level results: Baseline antibody screening turned up just a handful of seropositive AZD1222 recipients. Among spike-specific TCRs, nearly half reportedly target unmutated variant regions. The donor cohort was predominantly white British with a female majority, and clonal diversity may have been underestimated.

The method was immunoSEQ multiplex PCR; TCRdb's version includes in-frame clones alone and lacks a portion of them. The sample yields 150,000 to 200,000 clones, approximately 90% seen once. CDR1 and CDR2 from the germline V gene are SGHDT and YYEEEE. The CDR3 consists of 15 residues. The V and J ends lost 0 bases and 1 base respectively, with 8 bases between them. The sequenced sample was peripheral blood, obtained 28 days after the second dose of the MenACWY control vaccine. The rearrangement links TRBV5-6 to TRBJ1-5, with D tentatively TRBD1 (6 bases). The clonotype comes from an adult who received the MenACWY meningococcal vaccine as a control. For the CDR3, the DNA is TGTGCCAGCAGCTTGGTGGGGGCAAGCAATCAGCCCCAGCATTTT. Its protein is CASSLVGASNQPQHF.